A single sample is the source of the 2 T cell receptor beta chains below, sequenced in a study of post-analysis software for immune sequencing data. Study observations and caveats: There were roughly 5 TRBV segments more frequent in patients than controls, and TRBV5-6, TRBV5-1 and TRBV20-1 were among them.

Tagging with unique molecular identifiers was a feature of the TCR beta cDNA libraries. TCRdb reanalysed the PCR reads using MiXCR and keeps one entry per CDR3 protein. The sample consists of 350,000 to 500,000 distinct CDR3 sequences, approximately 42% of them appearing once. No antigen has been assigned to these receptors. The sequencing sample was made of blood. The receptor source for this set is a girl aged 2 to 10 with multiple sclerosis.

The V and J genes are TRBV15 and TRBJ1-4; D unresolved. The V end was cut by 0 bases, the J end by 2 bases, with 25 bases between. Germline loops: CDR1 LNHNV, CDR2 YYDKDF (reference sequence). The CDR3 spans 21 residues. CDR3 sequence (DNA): TGTGCCACCAGCAGAGATGGGAGTAGGGCCGAGCTTTTGGTGACTAATGAAAAACTGTTTTTT. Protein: CATSRDGSRAELLVTNEKLFF.

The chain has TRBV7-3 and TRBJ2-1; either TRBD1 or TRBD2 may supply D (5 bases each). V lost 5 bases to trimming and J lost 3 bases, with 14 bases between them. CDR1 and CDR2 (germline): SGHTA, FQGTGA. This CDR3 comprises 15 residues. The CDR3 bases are TGTGCCAGCAGCATGGGACCGAGTGGCTACAATGAGCAGTTCTTC. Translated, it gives CASSMGPSGYNEQFF.